Below are 21 T cell receptor beta chains sequenced from a single sample in a study of regulatory T cells in long-lasting Graves disease. Through Arm-PCR of CDR3 regions and iRepertoire HTBI primers, TCR beta libraries were built. Each CDR3 protein is one row after TCRdb ran MiXCR on the multiplex PCR reads. The top ten hold 15% to 20% of the sample, which has approximately 350,000 distinct CDR3 sequences, 10% to 15% seen once. The time point: newly diagnosed GD, antithyroid drugs for less than 3 months. The TCR library used RNA extracted from PBMCs. The same data also contributed to another study, on T cells in Graves' hyperthyroidism and ophthalmopathy.

The material sequenced was peripheral blood mononuclear cells (PBMCs), taken at new diagnosis, from a patient treated with antithyroid drugs. These receptors all come from a woman aged 18 to 35 with Graves disease.

There are a few counts of this clonotype. This chain links TRBV19 with TRBJ2-5, with 8 bases fitting TRBD2. This CDR3 region has 17 residues. V trimming: 5 bases; J trimming: 2 bases; junction bases outside the gene matches: 13. CDR1 is LNHDA and CDR2 is SQIVND in the germline V gene (reference sequence). DNA for the CDR3: TGTGCCAGTAGTGCTCCCCTGAGCGGGGGCACTCAAGAGACCCAGTACTTC. This sequence encodes CASSAPLSGGTQETQYF.

This clonotype came up a few times. The rearrangement uses TRBV9 and TRBJ2-1, with D unresolved. Trimming shortened V by 4 bases and J by 8 bases, and 16 bases separated the two germline ends. Germline-derived CDR1 and CDR2 are SGDLS and YYNGEE. The CDR3 runs 14 residues. CDR3 DNA: TGTGCCAGCAGCACAAGTGTTCTCCGGGATGAGCAGTTCTTC. This sequence encodes CASSTSVLRDEQFF.

The rearrangement joins TRBV9 to TRBJ2-3, with 10 positions matching TRBD2. V shed 2 bases and J 4 bases; nucleotides not matched to a gene: 4. Germline V gene lookup returns CDR1 SGDLS and CDR2 YYNGEE. The CDR3 sequence is 15 residues long. The CDR3 reads CASSVPSGGADTQYF. As DNA, the CDR3 is TGTGCCAGCAGCGTCCCTAGCGGGGGAGCAGATACGCAGTATTTT.

In this sample, this clonotype turned up many times. The V and J genes are TRBV5-1 and TRBJ1-1; D unclear. The CDR3 runs to 13 residues. V lost 3 bases and J 1 base, leaving 7 bases between the germline ends. Germline V gives CDR1 SGHRS, CDR2 YFSETQ. The CDR3 spells CASSSDENTEAFF. The CDR3, as DNA: TGCGCCAGCAGCTCTGACGAGAACACTGAAGCTTTCTTT.

CDR3: CASSEGRGNQPQHF. The DNA of the CDR3 is TGTGCCAGCAGTGAGGGACGTGGAAATCAGCCCCAGCATTTT. V is TRBV6-1 and J is TRBJ1-5; TRBD1 is a possible D gene (5 bases). From germline, CDR1 is MNHNS and CDR2 SASEGT. The length of the CDR3 is 14 residues. Trimming took off 3 bases at V and 4 bases at J, with 10 bases between the two ends.

V usage is TRBV28 and J usage is TRBJ2-2; D may correspond to TRBD1 or TRBD2 (5 bases each). V was pared by 8 bases and J by 2 bases, with 15 bases between. In germline, CDR1 is MDHEN, CDR2 SYDVKM. This CDR3 has 15 residues. The CDR3 is CASCQSGRNTGELFF. CDR3 bases: TGTGCCAGCTGTCAATCGGGACGAAACACCGGGGAGCTGTTTTTT.

This clonotype came up many times. CDR3 coding DNA: TGTGCCAGCAGCTTACAGCAGGATTCACCCCTCCACTTT. Protein product: CASSLQQDSPLHF. The J gene is TRBJ1-6, the V gene TRBV7-3; D gene unclear. Germline lookup yields CDR1 SGHTA and CDR2 FQGTGA. V was trimmed by 2 bases and J by 8 bases, leaving 7 bases between them. The CDR3 is 13 residues long.

The table lists this clonotype with a few counts. The chain has TRBV20-1 and TRBJ1-5; a weak D match, TRBD1 (5 bases). The germline V and J ends were trimmed by 0 bases and 7 bases, with 13 bases remaining between them. The CDR3 runs 14 residues. Per germline, CDR1 DFQATT and CDR2 SNEGSKA (reference sequence). The CDR3 sequence is CSARDFGGYQPQHF. DNA of the CDR3: TGCAGTGCTAGAGATTTTGGGGGATACCAGCCCCAGCATTTT.

This clonotype was detected many times. The rearrangement joins TRBV10-3 to TRBJ2-1; 11 bases map to TRBD2. This CDR3 has 15 amino acids. Germline V gene data show CDR1 as ENHRY and CDR2 as SYGVKD. With 6 bases clipped from V and 4 bases from J, the junction kept 5 bases outside the gene matches. CDR3 region: CAIRGGTSGYNEQFF. CDR3 nucleotides: TGTGCCATCAGGGGCGGGACTAGCGGATACAATGAGCAGTTCTTC.

This clonotype has at least ten counts. The chain recombines TRBV7-2 with TRBJ1-5, with D hard to call. Germline V gene lookup returns CDR1 SGHTA and CDR2 FQGNSA. The CDR3 runs 13 residues. V gave up 1 base and J gave up 4 bases, with 5 bases separating them. CDR3 loop: CASSLERNQPQHF. The CDR3 DNA reads TGTGCCAGCAGCTTAGAAAGAAATCAGCCCCAGCATTTT.

The table lists this clonotype with many counts. The chain joins TRBV18 to TRBJ1-2; 9 nucleotides match TRBD1. Germline V gene data show CDR1 as KGHSH and CDR2 as LQKENI. The V and J ends lost 8 bases and 5 bases, in that order; junction bases with no gene match: 12. The CDR3 runs to 15 residues. This CDR3 reads CASQSGTGSAYGYTF. The DNA for the CDR3 is TGTGCCAGCCAATCCGGGACAGGGTCGGCATATGGCTACACCTTC.

This clonotype was seen ten or more times. This chain connects TRBV28 to TRBJ2-6; either TRBD1 or TRBD2 may supply D (5 bases each). Germline CDR1 is MDHEN and CDR2 is SYDVKM. V lost 2 bases to trimming and J lost 2 bases, with 10 bases between them. This CDR3 contains 16 residues. The CDR3 spells CASSLGGPTGANVLTF. In nucleotides, the CDR3 is TGTGCCAGCAGTTTAGGGGGTCCTACTGGGGCCAACGTCCTGACTTTC.

This clonotype turned up a few times. This chain joins TRBV28 and TRBJ1-3; 7 nucleotides agree with TRBD1. From germline, CDR1 is MDHEN and CDR2 SYDVKM. The CDR3 covers 15 residues. V was clipped by 3 bases and J by 0 bases; unmatched bases: 2. The CDR3 DNA reads TGTGCCAGCAGTTTTGGGGACAGCTCTGGAAACACCATATATTTT. Translation gives CASSFGDSSGNTIYF. The complete variable domain, with remaining parts taken from reference TRBV28 and TRBJ1-3, reads DVKVTQSSRYLVKRTGEKVFLECVQDMDHENMFWYRQDPGLGLRLIYFSYDVKMKEKGDIPEGYSVSREKKERFSLILESASTNQTSMYLCASSFGDSSGNTIYFGEGSWLTVV.

The rearrangement joins TRBV4-1 to TRBJ2-1; 8 bases align to TRBD1. The germline CDR1 and CDR2 sequences are MGHRA and YSYEKL. This CDR3 has 17 amino acids. The V segment lost 2 bases and the J segment 8 bases; nucleotides outside the gene matches: 14. The CDR3 region is CASSQQGARPADDEQFF. CDR3 DNA: TGCGCCAGCAGCCAACAGGGGGCGCGACCGGCCGACGATGAGCAGTTCTTC.

There are a few counts of this clonotype. The chain combines TRBV5-1 with TRBJ2-2; the match to TRBD2 covers 10 bases. The ends lost 0 bases at V and 4 bases at J; junction bases unmatched: 9. Germline V gene lookup returns CDR1 SGHRS and CDR2 YFSETQ. The CDR3 consists of 18 residues. The CDR3 loop reads CASSLVRASGSPTGELFF. CDR3 coding DNA: TGCGCCAGCAGCTTGGTGCGGGCTAGCGGGAGCCCCACCGGGGAGCTGTTTTTT.

This clonotype has a count of ten or more. In nucleotides, the CDR3 is TGTGCCAGCAGGACACTAGCGGGGTCCAACACCGGGGAGCTGTTTTTT. Translation: CASRTLAGSNTGELFF. The chain couples TRBV6-1 to TRBJ2-2, with 10 bases fitting TRBD2. Looked up from germline, CDR1 is MNHNS and CDR2 is SASEGT. The V and J ends lost 6 bases and 2 bases, in that order; junction bases with no gene match: 6. The CDR3 loop spans 16 amino acids.

In this sample, this clonotype turned up many times. The gene calls are TRBV20-1 and TRBJ2-4; possible D gene TRBD2, 6 bases. Germline V gene sequence: CDR1 DFQATT, CDR2 SNEGSKA (reference sequence). The CDR3 sequence is 13 residues long. Trimming cost V 0 bases and J 7 bases, with 10 bases left between them. CDR3 region: CSARDRDWNIQYF. CDR3 bases: TGCAGTGCTAGAGACCGGGACTGGAACATTCAGTACTTC.

Ten or more counts support this clonotype. The limits of the CDR3 on the DNA are not certain, so only TCRdb's listed CDR3 is given. The V gene is TRBV28, the J gene TRBJ1-2; the D call in the table, TRBD1, was not verified against the DNA. The CDR3 comprises 12 residues, both ends counted. Germline CDR1 is MDHEN and CDR2 is SYDVKM. The CDR3 protein is CASSLWAKGSIF.

This clonotype was found many times. The rearrangement joins TRBV29-1 to TRBJ1-2, with 7 bases that match TRBD1. The germline V gene encodes CDR1 SQVTM and CDR2 ANQGSEA. CDR3 length: 14 residues. The V segment lost 6 bases and the J segment 2 bases; nucleotides outside the gene matches: 9. The CDR3 coding sequence is TGCAGCGTCTCACAGGGGCGGTCGAACTATGGCTACACCTTC. Its protein product is CSVSQGRSNYGYTF.

This clonotype was detected many times. The chain uses TRBV11-1 and TRBJ1-5; the D gene is possibly TRBD1 (5 bases). The CDR3 consists of 13 residues. Between the trimmed V and J ends, which lost 1 base and 6 bases, there was a span of 7 bases. Germline loops: CDR1 SGHAT, CDR2 FQDESV (reference sequence). Here the CDR3 DNA reads TGTGCCAGCAGCTTAGACAGGCTTCAGCCCCAGCATTTT. Translating gives CASSLDRLQPQHF.

In this sample, this clonotype turned up many times. The rearrangement links TRBV27 to TRBJ2-3, with TRBD2 matching over 8 bases. The CDR3 has 17 amino acids. Germline V gene data show CDR1 as MNHEY and CDR2 as SMNVEV (reference sequence). V dropped 0 bases and J dropped 3; count of bases not matched to a gene: 8. In DNA, the CDR3 is TGTGCCAGCAGTTTATCCCCAGCGGGAGTTATAACAGATACGCAGTATTTT. Encoded protein: CASSLSPAGVITDTQYF.